Sequencing of this T cell receptor (beta chain) was carried out in a study of T-cell memory formation after mild COVID-19. Turning to the study itself: There were largely donor-specific TCR clusters. Findings and limits, study-wide: Pre-infection memory already had some responding clones, implying cross-reactive memory joined.

A single record per CDR3 protein comes from TCRdb applying MiXCR to the 5' RACE reads. The data hold approximately 110,000 distinct CDR3 sequences, with about a fifth observed a single time. Trimming removed 3 bases from V and 1 base from J, with 8 bases in between. The germline V gene has CDR1 SGHRS and CDR2 YFSETQ. The CDR3 consists of 13 residues. This clonotype came up a few times. What it binds is unknown. The chain joins TRBV5-1 to TRBJ2-7; D possibly corresponds to TRBD1 (6 bases). What was sequenced was PBMCs or a T cell subset sorted from them (not recorded which). This TCR came from a man younger than 35 who had mild COVID-19 (a few samples of this study predate the infection). Cell type and time point are not known. This chain's CDR3 is CASSWDTSYEQYF. CDR3 bases: TGCGCCAGCAGCTGGGACACATCCTACGAGCAGTACTTC.